The rows below give T cell receptor beta chains drawn from one sample of a study of blood T cell repertoires in COVID-19. The protocol was immunoSEQ multiplex PCR, while the TCRdb copy is restricted to in-frame clones and leaves out a portion. The table records roughly 300,000 clones, roughly 83% of them present only once. Source material: peripheral blood. The receptors stem from a woman between 50 and 59 years old with acute or convalescent COVID-19. CDR3s include the opening cysteine and the closing phenylalanine or tryptophan. A D gene is named only where the DNA matches it firmly. Size tells how often a clone was seen (once, few, many) or the class of an expanded clone, and some rows leave it out.

j_call clone_size d_call v_call cdr3_length cdr3_aa cdr3_nt
TRBJ2-3 . TRBD2 TRBV3-1/TRBV3-2 14 CASTWTSGTDTQYF TGTGCCAGCACCTGGACTAGCGGCACAGATACGCAGTATTTT
TRBJ1-5 . . TRBV28 17 CASSLGAGLNSNQPQHF TGTGCCAGCAGCTTGGGGGCAGGCCTTAATAGCAATCAGCCCCAGCATTTT
TRBJ1-1 . . TRBV11-2 13 CASSLAGQFEAFF TGTGCCAGCAGCTTAGCCGGACAGTTTGAAGCTTTCTTT
TRBJ2-7 . TRBD2 TRBV19 13 CASNGAGAYEQYF TGTGCCAGTAATGGGGCGGGAGCCTACGAGCAGTACTTC
TRBJ2-7 . TRBD1 TRBV7-3 15 CASSLIGTGLSEQYF TGTGCCAGCAGCTTAATAGGGACAGGGCTCAGCGAGCAGTACTTC
TRBJ1-3 . TRBD1 TRBV2 15 CASSSGGAGGNTIYF TGTGCCAGCAGTTCAGGGGGCGCAGGTGGAAACACCATATATTTT
TRBJ2-7 . . TRBV7-8 14 CASSLELANYEQYF TGTGCCAGCAGCTTAGAACTAGCCAACTACGAGCAGTACTTC
TRBJ2-1 . . TRBV29-1 15 CSVGRPPQRDNEQFF TGCAGCGTTGGTAGGCCGCCACAACGGGACAATGAGCAGTTCTTC
TRBJ1-2 . TRBD1 TRBV6-5 14 CASSWDRGTYGYTF TGTGCCAGCAGTTGGGACAGGGGGACCTATGGCTACACCTTC
TRBJ2-7 . TRBD2 TRBV11-2 14 CASSLGSGSYEQYF TGTGCCAGCAGCTTAGGTAGCGGGAGCTACGAGCAGTACTTC
TRBJ2-2 . . TRBV7-2 16 CASSLGGAVRGGELFF TGTGCCAGCAGCTTAGGAGGCGCGGTACGAGGCGGGGAGCTGTTTTTT
TRBJ1-1 . . TRBV9 17 CASSAHKLMGQNTEAFF TGTGCCAGCAGCGCTCACAAACTTATGGGACAGAACACTGAAGCTTTCTTT
TRBJ2-1 . TRBD1 TRBV18 16 CASSPRQGIDYNEQFF TGTGCCAGCTCACCTAGACAGGGGATAGACTACAATGAGCAGTTCTTC
TRBJ1-6 . . TRBV21-1 16 CASSKHPAGGYSPLHF TGTGCCAGCAGCAAACACCCCGCAGGGGGTTATTCACCCCTCCACTTT
TRBJ1-5 . . TRBV12-3/TRBV12-4 13 CASSYTRNQPQHF TGTGCCAGCAGTTACACGAGGAATCAGCCCCAGCATTTT
TRBJ1-1 . . TRBV5-1 13 CASSAQRESGAFF TGCGCCAGCAGCGCCCAGAGGGAGTCCGGAGCTTTCTTT
TRBJ2-5 once TRBD2 TRBV5-1 16 CASSLSGGRYQETQYF TGCGCCAGCAGCTTGTCTGGCGGGAGGTACCAAGAGACCCAGTACTTC
TRBJ2-5 . . TRBV2 13 CASLLAGQETQYF TGTGCCAGCCTCCTCGCAGGCCAAGAGACCCAGTACTTC
TRBJ2-1 . TRBD1 TRBV7-2 15 CASSLGQGLYNEQFF TGTGCCAGCAGCCTGGGACAGGGACTTTACAATGAGCAGTTCTTC
TRBJ2-7 . . TRBV18 14 CASSRDRSSYEQYF TGTGCCAGCTCACGTGACAGGAGCTCCTACGAGCAGTACTTC
TRBJ2-3 . TRBD2 TRBV2 13 CASKAGGTDTQYF TGTGCCAGCAAAGCGGGAGGGACAGATACGCAGTATTTT
TRBJ1-2 . . TRBV9 14 CASSEGEGWDGYTF TGTGCCAGCAGCGAAGGGGAGGGATGGGATGGCTACACCTTC